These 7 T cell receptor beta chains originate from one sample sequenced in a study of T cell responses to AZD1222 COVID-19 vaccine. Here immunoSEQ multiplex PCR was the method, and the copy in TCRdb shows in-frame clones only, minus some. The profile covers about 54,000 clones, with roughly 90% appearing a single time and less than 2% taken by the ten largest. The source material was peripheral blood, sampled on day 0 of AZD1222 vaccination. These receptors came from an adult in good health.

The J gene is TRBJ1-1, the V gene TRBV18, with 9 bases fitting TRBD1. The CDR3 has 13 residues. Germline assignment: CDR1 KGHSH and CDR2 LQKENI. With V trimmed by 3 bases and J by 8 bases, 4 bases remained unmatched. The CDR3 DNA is TGTGCCAGCTCACCTAAGGGACAGGGAGAAGCTTTCTTT. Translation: CASSPKGQGEAFF.

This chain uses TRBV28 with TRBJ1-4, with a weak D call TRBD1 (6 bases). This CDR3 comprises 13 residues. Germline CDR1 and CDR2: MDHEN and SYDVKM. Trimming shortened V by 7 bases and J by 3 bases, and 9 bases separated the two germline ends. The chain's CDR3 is CASTQGSNEKLFF. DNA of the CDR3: TGTGCCAGCACACAGGGATCTAATGAAAAACTGTTTTTT.

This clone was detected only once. The CDR3 is CASSESNRNTIYF. The CDR3, as DNA: TGTGCCAGCAGTGAAAGTAACCGAAACACCATATATTTT. The V gene is TRBV6-1, the J gene TRBJ1-3; D unresolved. Between the trimmed V and J ends, which lost 2 bases and 5 bases, there was a span of 7 bases. The CDR3 extends over 13 amino acids. Germline CDR1 MNHNS, CDR2 SASEGT.

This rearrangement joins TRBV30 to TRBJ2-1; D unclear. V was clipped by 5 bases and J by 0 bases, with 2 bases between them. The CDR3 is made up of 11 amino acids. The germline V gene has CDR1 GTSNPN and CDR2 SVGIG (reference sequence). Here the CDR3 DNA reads TGTGCCTGGGGCTCCTACAATGAGCAGTTCTTC. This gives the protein CAWGSYNEQFF.

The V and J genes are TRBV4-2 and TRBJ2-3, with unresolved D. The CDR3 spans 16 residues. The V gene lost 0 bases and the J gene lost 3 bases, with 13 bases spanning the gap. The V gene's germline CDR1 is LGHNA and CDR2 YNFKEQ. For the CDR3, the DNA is TGTGCCAGCAGCCAAGAAAGGTTGGGTAATACAGATACGCAGTATTTT. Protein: CASSQERLGNTDTQYF.

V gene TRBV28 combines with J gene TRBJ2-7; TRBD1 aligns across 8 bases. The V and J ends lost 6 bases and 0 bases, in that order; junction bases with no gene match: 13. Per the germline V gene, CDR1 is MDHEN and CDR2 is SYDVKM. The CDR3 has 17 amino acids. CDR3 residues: CASRDWPGQAISYEQYF. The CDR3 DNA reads TGTGCCAGCAGAGATTGGCCGGGACAGGCCATCTCCTACGAGCAGTACTTC.

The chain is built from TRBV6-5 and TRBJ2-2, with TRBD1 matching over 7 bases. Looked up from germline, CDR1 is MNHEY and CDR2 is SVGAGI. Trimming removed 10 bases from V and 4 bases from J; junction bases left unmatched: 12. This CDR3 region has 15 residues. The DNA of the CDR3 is TGTGCCACCTCCCCACAGGGGCTTCTCACCGGGGAGCTGTTTTTT. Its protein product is CATSPQGLLTGELFF.